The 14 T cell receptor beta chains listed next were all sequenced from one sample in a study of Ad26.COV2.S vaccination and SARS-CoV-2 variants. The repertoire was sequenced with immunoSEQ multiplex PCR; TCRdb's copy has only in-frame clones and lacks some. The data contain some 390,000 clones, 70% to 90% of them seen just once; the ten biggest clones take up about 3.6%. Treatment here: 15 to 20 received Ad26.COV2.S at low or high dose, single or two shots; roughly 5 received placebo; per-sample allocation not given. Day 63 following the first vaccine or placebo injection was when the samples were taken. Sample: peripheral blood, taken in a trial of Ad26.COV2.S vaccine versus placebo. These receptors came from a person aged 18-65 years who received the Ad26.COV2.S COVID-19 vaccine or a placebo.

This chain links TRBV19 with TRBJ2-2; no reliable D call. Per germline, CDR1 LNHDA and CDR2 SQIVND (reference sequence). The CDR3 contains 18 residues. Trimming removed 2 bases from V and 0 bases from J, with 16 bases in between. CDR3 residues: CASSIRRRTKTNTGELFF. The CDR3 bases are TGTGCCAGTAGTATACGCAGACGGACCAAAACGAACACCGGGGAGCTGTTTTTT.

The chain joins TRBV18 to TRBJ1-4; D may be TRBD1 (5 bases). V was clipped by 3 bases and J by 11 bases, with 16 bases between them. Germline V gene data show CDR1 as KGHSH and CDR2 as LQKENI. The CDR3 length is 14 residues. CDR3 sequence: CASSPGSEGRKLFF. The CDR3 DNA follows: TGTGCCAGCTCACCTGGTAGTGAGGGGAGGAAACTGTTTTTT.

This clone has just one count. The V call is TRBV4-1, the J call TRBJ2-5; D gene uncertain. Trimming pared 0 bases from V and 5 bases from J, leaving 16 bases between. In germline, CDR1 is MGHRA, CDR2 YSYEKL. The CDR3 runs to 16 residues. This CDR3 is CASSQDERSDVETQYF. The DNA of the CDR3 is TGCGCCAGCAGCCAAGATGAGCGAAGTGACGTGGAGACCCAGTACTTC.

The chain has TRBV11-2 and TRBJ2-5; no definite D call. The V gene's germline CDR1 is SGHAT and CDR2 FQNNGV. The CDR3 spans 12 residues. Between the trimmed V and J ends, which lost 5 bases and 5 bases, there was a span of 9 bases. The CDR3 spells CASSPRVETQYF. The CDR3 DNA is TGTGCCAGCAGCCCCCGGGTGGAGACCCAGTACTTC.

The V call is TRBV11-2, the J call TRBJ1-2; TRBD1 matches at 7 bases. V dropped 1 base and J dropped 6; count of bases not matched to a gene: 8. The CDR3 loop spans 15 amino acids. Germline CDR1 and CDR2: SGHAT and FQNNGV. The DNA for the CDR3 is TGTGCCAGCAGCTTAGTCACGGGTGGGACAGATGGCTACACCTTC. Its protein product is CASSLVTGGTDGYTF.

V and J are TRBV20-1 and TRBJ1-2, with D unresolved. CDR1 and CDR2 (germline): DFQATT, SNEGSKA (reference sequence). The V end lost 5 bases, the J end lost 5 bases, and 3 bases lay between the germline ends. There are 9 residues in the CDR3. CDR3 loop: CSADYGYTF. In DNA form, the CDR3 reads TGCAGTGCTGATTATGGCTACACCTTC.

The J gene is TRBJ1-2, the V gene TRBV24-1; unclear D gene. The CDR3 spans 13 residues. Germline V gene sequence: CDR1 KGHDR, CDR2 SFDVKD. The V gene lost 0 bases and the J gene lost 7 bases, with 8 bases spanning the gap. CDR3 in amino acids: CATSDLLFSGYTF. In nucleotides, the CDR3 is TGTGCCACCAGTGATTTGTTGTTCTCTGGCTACACCTTC.

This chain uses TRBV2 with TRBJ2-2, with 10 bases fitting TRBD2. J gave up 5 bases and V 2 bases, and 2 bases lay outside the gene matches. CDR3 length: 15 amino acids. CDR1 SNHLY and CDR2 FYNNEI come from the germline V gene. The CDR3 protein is CASSELAGVTGELFF. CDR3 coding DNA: TGTGCCAGCAGTGAACTAGCGGGGGTTACCGGGGAGCTGTTTTTT.

CDR3 loop: CASSYRGSYEQYF. CDR3 nucleotides: TGTGCCAGCAGTTACCGGGGCTCCTACGAGCAGTACTTC. The chain combines TRBV6-2 or TRBV6-3 with TRBJ2-7, with D possibly matching TRBD2 (5 bases). Germline CDR1 MNHEY, CDR2 SVGEGT. With 2 bases removed from V and 0 bases from J, the gap between germline ends came to 5 bases. This CDR3 comprises 13 residues.

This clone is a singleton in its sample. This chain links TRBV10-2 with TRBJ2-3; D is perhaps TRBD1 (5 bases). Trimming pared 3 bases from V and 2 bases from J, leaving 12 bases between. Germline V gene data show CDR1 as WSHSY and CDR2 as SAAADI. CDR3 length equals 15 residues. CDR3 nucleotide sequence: TGCGCCAGCAGTGATGGGGCGCTGGCCACAGATACGCAGTATTTT. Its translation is CASSDGALATDTQYF.

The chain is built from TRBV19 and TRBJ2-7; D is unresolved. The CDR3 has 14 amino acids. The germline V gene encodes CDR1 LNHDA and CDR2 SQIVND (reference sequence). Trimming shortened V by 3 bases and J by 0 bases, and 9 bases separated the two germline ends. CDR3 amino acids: CASSMQTSSYEQYF. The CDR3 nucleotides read TGTGCCAGTAGTATGCAGACCAGCTCCTACGAGCAGTACTTC.

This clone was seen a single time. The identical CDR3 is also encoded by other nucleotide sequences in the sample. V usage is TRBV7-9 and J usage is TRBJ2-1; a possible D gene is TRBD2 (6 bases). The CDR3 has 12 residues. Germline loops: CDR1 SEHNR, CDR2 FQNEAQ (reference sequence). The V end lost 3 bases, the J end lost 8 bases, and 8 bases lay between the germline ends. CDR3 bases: TGTGCCAGCAGCTTGGAGGGAGATGAGCAGTTCTTC. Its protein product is CASSLEGDEQFF.

The CDR3, as DNA: TGTGCCAGCAGGATCGGGACGGGGAACACTGAAGCTTTCTTT. Translating it yields CASRIGTGNTEAFF. The chain recombines TRBV6-5 with TRBJ1-1, with TRBD1 as a possible D gene (5 bases). The V gene lost 6 bases and the J gene lost 1 base, with 12 bases spanning the gap. CDR1 and CDR2 (germline): MNHEY, SVGAGI. This CDR3 region has 14 residues.

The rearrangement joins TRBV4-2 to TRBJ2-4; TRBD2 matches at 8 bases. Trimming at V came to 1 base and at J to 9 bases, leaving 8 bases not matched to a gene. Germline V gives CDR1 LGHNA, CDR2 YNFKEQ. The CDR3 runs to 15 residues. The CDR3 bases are TGTGCCAGCAGCCAAGGAATCGGGGGGGGCGGCATTCAGTACTTC. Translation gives CASSQGIGGGGIQYF.